This T cell receptor (beta chain) was recorded in a study of response to subunit inactivated influenza vaccine (dated by TCRdb to 2016 to 2019). At the level of the whole study: Deep quantitative T cell receptor repertoire profiling was used in the study to track responses to a trivalent subunit inactivated influenza vaccine. Points the paper makes about the study in general: According to the authors, only a limited number of new T cells may be recruited by each seasonal influenza vaccination.

CDR1 and CDR2, per the germline V gene, are LGHNA and YNFKEQ. The V end loses 0 bases and the J end loses 8 bases, and a stretch of 10 bases separates them. Including the terminal cysteine and phenylalanine, the CDR3 comprises 13 residues. The DNA shown is the 39-base CDR3, in frame from base 1. Library preparation employed RT-PCR. The sample was run on an Illumina HiSeq 2500. The public reads were reprocessed in TCRdb via fastp at Q25 and MiXCR, keeping in-frame beta chains. Rows matching on CDR3 protein sequence are summarized as one entry with the most common DNA and genes. In all, the sample holds 500,000 to 600,000 distinct CDR3 sequences, and around 11% of those were seen once. 9.5% to 11% of the sample lies in the top ten. This clonotype was recorded at least ten times. Its antigen remains unidentified. No quality values exist for individual bases; no much larger clone is one base distant. A further study also used this sample, focusing on T cells expressing NK-cell markers. Reported in the second study: 5'RACE template switching, by which a universal primer site and unique molecular identifiers were added, was used to make TCR beta cDNA libraries. Three sorted T-cell subsets (CD3+CD56+NKG2C+, CD3+CD56+NKG2C- and CD3+CD56-NKG2C+) from fewer than 10 donors had their TCR beta-chain repertoires profiled. Among the eight sequenced donors, seven were HCMV-seropositive and one was HCMV-seronegative. In several experiments an anti-gammadeltaTCR antibody was added to restrict sorting to alphabetaTCR-expressing T cells. In more than 5 donors, the dominant CD3+CD56+NKG2C+ clonotypes were found to rank among the top 10 CD8+ clonotypes and to make up about 1.0-7.0% of CD8+ T cells. Those dominant clonotypes were again the most abundant among CD3+CD56-NKG2C+ cells in a handful of donors, at 28.3-60.1%. It remained unclear whether the expanded NKG2C-expressing T cell clones were specific for HCMV antigens. The eight sequenced donors were randomly selected healthy volunteers, three men and five women. HCMV-specific IgG was detected in serum with a commercial ELISA kit to determine HCMV serostatus. Peripheral blood mononuclear cells were isolated from blood by Ficoll density gradient centrifugation. For roughly 6 donors, bulk peripheral blood T-cell repertoires were also sequenced from unsorted PBMC. cDNA synthesis was primed from the TCR beta constant segment and was followed by two successive PCR amplification steps. The libraries were sequenced on Illumina HiSeq 2000/2500, MiSeq or NextSeq, producing 2 x 150 bp reads. MIGEC was used to demultiplex reads and group reads by UMI, and MiTCR was used to assemble and quantify clonotypes. To remove erroneous sequences, TCR cDNA sequences were retained only when supported by two or more reads. The tcR package was used for downstream repertoire analysis, and clonotypes were matched between fractions using CDR3 nucleotide sequence together with V segment. Antigen specificity was annotated against VDJdb with VDJmatch, allowing one amino acid substitution in CDR3.

The chain links TRBV4-2 with TRBJ1-1; the D gene cannot be named for sure. Material: PBMCs from blood, obtained on the day of vaccination. This TCR was sampled from a man aged 50-60 years who received an inactivated influenza vaccine. Donor details come from another sample of the same person, matched by shared clones. The CDR3 reads as follows: CASSQDQSAEAFF. The DNA is TGTGCCAGCAGCCAAGATCAGTCGGCCGAAGCTTTCTTT.